The clone carrying this T cell receptor (beta chain) was found many times. The antigen is unknown. The entry originates in a study of CD8 T cells in ankylosing spondylitis. General study points: Apparently characteristic of ankylosing spondylitis blood was a TCR beta motif (fewer than ten highly homologous variants). There were earlier reports of some motif variants in reactive arthritis synovial fluid and blood. The study looked at matched synovial fluid samples from ankylosing spondylitis patients. Disease-linked clones were reported to be significantly enriched there. The disease-linked clones had a CD8+ phenotype and low blood frequencies.

TCRdb recomputed calls from the 5' RACE reads with MiXCR, one row per CDR3 protein. The sample lists hundreds of thousands of distinct CDR3 sequences, approximately 22% occurring once. The V gene end was trimmed by 9 bases and the J gene end by 4 bases; junction bases not matched to a gene: 8. The CDR3 contains 13 residues. This sequence joins TRBV12-3 or TRBV12-4 and TRBJ1-2, with 7 positions matching TRBD1. The source is a male donor with ankylosing spondylitis or in good health (not recorded which). The sample consisted of blood, either unsorted or a sorted T cell fraction (not recorded which). The CDR3 reads CASQGQLGYGYTF. The CDR3 DNA is TGTGCCAGTCAGGGACAGCTTGGCTATGGCTACACCTTC.